The sample holds a few counts of the clone carrying this T cell receptor beta chain. CDR1 and CDR2 (germline): SGHTA, FQGTGA. V shed 6 bases and J shed 5 bases, with 13 bases lying between them. The CDR3 has 13 residues. The data are from a study of cytomegalovirus exposure and HLA in healthy donors. Study overall: Earlier, 95 million to 140 million unique TCR beta sequences were recovered from roughly 170 million T cells by an analysis.

PCR involved 60 Vbeta and 13 Jbeta primers. Per the original methods: Around 10 million of the 80 million or so unique TCR beta chains counted in a later analysis were shared. The data were produced by immunoSEQ multiplex PCR, yet TCRdb's version contains in-frame clones alone and is incomplete. That table is the source of V, J and clone size, and D and trimming were worked out from the DNA. The table includes under 200,000 clones, 68% detected once. What was sequenced was PBMCs. This chain links TRBV7-3 with TRBJ2-5; D gene unclear. The source of this sequence is a man aged 50 to 60 in good health and CMV-seronegative. The CDR3 here is CASSLIAGETQYF. The CDR3 DNA follows: TGTGCCAGCAGTCTGATAGCCGGGGAGACCCAGTACTTC.